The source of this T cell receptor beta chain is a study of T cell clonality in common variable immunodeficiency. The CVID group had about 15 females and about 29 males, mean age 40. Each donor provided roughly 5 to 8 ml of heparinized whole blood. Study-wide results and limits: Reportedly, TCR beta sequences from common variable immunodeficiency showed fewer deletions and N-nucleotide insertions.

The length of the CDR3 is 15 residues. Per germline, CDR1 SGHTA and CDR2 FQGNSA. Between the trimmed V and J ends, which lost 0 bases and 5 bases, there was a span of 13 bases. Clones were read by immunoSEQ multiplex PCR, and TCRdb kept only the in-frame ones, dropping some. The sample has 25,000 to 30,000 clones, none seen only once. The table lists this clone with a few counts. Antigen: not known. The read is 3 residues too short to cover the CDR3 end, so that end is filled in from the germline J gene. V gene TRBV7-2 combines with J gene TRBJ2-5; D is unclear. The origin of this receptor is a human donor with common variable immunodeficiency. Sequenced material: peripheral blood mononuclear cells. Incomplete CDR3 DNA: TGTGCCAGCAGCTTAGCTTCGCTCAGCAGGGAGACC. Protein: CASSLASLSRET. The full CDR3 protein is CASSLASLSRETQYF.